The present T cell receptor (beta chain) was sequenced within a study of blood T cell repertoires in COVID-19. Study information: COVID-19 samples collected from the United States, Italy and Spain covered acute and convalescent phases. PBMCs, B-cell-depleted T cells, or T cells were the source of the cDNA or gDNA that made up the material.

In germline, CDR1 is SGHDN, CDR2 FVKESK. The CDR3 loop spans 13 amino acids. With 4 bases removed from V and 3 bases from J, the gap between germline ends came to 10 bases. Participants were aged roughly 18 to 90 years, lived in 24 US areas, and enrolled virtually. Assignments of participants to cohorts depended upon their own reported clinical history. The repertoire was sequenced with immunoSEQ multiplex PCR; TCRdb's copy has only in-frame clones and lacks some. Of approximately 200,000 clones in the sample, roughly 87% were seen once. The sequencing sample was made of PBMCs or T cells enriched from blood (not recorded which). The origin of this receptor is a man under 40 in a cohort exposed to, infected with or recovered from COVID-19 (not recorded which). This rearrangement joins TRBV14 to TRBJ2-7; D is uncertain. The CDR3, as DNA: TGTGCCAGCAGCCCCCGTCAGATCTACGAGCAGTACTTC. This codes for CASSPRQIYEQYF.